The 17 T cell receptor beta chains reported below all come from one sample, sequenced in a study of T cells in Graves' hyperthyroidism and ophthalmopathy. Amplified TCR beta CDR3 regions came from RNA transcripts. Researchers ran a first-round RT-PCR on the TCR CDR3 using the HTBI primer set. TCRdb redid the calling of the multiplex PCR reads with MiXCR, one entry per CDR3 protein. The sample lists about 37,000 distinct CDR3 sequences; about 50% were seen once. Sequenced sample: blood. Receptors originate from a man in his forties or fifties with Graves' ophthalmopathy.

V usage is TRBV20-1 and J usage is TRBJ2-1; possible D gene TRBD2, 6 bases. The CDR3 is made up of 16 amino acids. The germline gives CDR1 DFQATT, CDR2 SNEGSKA (reference sequence). V shed 0 bases and J shed 12 bases, with 24 bases lying between them. This chain's CDR3 is CSARDLGGRRTDTQFF. For the CDR3, the DNA is TGCAGTGCTAGAGATCTGGGGGGACGTCGTACAGATACGCAGTTCTTC.

In this sample, this clonotype is medium-sized. Written as DNA, the CDR3 is TGTGCCACCAGCAGGGAGGGGGGGCAGCCCCAGCATTTT. Its protein product is CATSREGGQPQHF. The genes are TRBV15 and TRBJ1-5; tentative D call: TRBD1 (6 bases). With 3 bases removed from V and 7 bases from J, the gap between germline ends came to 10 bases. CDR1 and CDR2 (germline): LNHNV, YYDKDF (reference sequence). The CDR3 extends over 13 amino acids.

This clonotype has at least ten counts. The rearrangement uses TRBV20-1 and TRBJ1-5; D uncertain. CDR1 and CDR2 from the germline V gene are DFQATT and SNEGSKA (reference sequence). The CDR3 length is 15 residues. V was trimmed by 7 bases and J by 1 base, leaving 17 bases between them. Here the CDR3 reads CSGKKDSVSNQPQHF. CDR3 nucleotides: TGCAGTGGCAAGAAGGACTCTGTAAGCAATCAGCCCCAGCATTTT.

This clonotype is labeled medium-sized. This chain uses TRBV10-3 with TRBJ2-7; 9 positions match TRBD1. The CDR3 is made up of 15 amino acids. V lost 3 bases, J lost 1 base, and 4 bases stayed unmatched. Looked up from germline, CDR1 is ENHRY and CDR2 is SYGVKD. CDR3 sequence (DNA): TGTGCCATCAGTGACCCACAGGGGGCGTCCTACGAGCAGTACTTC. Its protein product is CAISDPQGASYEQYF.

V and J are TRBV20-1 and TRBJ2-7; 14 bases fit TRBD2. The length of the CDR3 is 14 residues. V was clipped by 6 bases and J by 5 bases; unmatched bases: 6. Looked up from germline, CDR1 is DFQATT and CDR2 is SNEGSKA (reference sequence). The CDR3 DNA is TGCAGTGCCTACAGGACTAGCGGGAGGAACGAGCAGTACTTC. As protein: CSAYRTSGRNEQYF.

The chain is built from TRBV7-9 and TRBJ2-7, with D uncertain. The CDR3 is 12 residues long. The V end lost 5 bases, the J end lost 3 bases, and 8 bases lay between the germline ends. Germline CDR1 reads SEHNR; CDR2 reads FQNEAQ (reference sequence). CDR3 DNA: TGTGCCAGCAGCGGCGGAGTCTACGAGCAGTACTTC. Translated: CASSGGVYEQYF.

This clonotype was observed at least ten times. The chain recombines TRBV5-1 with TRBJ1-2; D remains ambiguous. Germline lookup yields CDR1 SGHRS and CDR2 YFSETQ. The CDR3 extends over 14 amino acids. V lost 0 bases to trimming and J lost 1 base, with 7 bases between them. CDR3 protein: CASSLAPDNYGYTF. The CDR3 nucleotides are TGCGCCAGCAGCTTGGCCCCAGATAACTATGGCTACACCTTC.

The rearrangement joins TRBV5-6 to TRBJ1-2; possibly TRBD1 for D (6 bases). CDR1 and CDR2 (germline): SGHDT, YYEEEE. The CDR3 sequence is 12 residues long. Trimming shortened V by 4 bases and J by 5 bases, and 9 bases separated the two germline ends. This chain's CDR3 is CASSIGQYGYTF. CDR3 in DNA: TGTGCCAGCAGCATCGGACAGTATGGCTACACCTTC.

This clonotype has just a few counts. The rearrangement joins TRBV2 to TRBJ2-7; a weak D match, TRBD1 (5 bases). V lost 4 bases to trimming and J lost 2 bases, with 18 bases between them. Germline values: CDR1 SNHLY, CDR2 FYNNEI. This CDR3 is 16 amino acids long. In nucleotides, the CDR3 is TGTGCCAGCAGTGCAAATGGAGACAGCGAAACCTACGAGCAGTACTTC. It is translated as CASSANGDSETYEQYF. The full variable domain, with the rest looked up from reference TRBV2 and TRBJ2-7, is EPEVTQTPSHQVTQMGQEVILRCVPISNHLYFYWYRQILGQKVEFLVSFYNNEISEKSEIFDDQFSVERPDGSNFTLKIRSTKLEDSAMYFCASSANGDSETYEQYFGPGTRLTVT.

The chain has TRBV19 and TRBJ1-6, with D possibly TRBD1 on 5 matching bases. This CDR3 spans 17 amino acids. Germline CDR1 LNHDA, CDR2 SQIVND (reference sequence). The V and J ends lost 6 bases and 5 bases respectively, with 20 bases between them. The CDR3 nucleotides read TGTGCCAGTAGCCCCTGGGACTTCGGGACCGATAATTCACCCCTCCACTTT. Translated: CASSPWDFGTDNSPLHF.

The rearrangement joins TRBV20-1 to TRBJ2-1; D possibly corresponds to TRBD1 (6 bases). CDR1 and CDR2 (germline): DFQATT, SNEGSKA (reference sequence). The V and J ends lost 6 bases and 10 bases respectively, with 13 bases between them. This CDR3 is 11 amino acids long. Here the CDR3 DNA reads TGCAGTGCCAACAGGGTCAGGGAGCAGTTCTTC. Translation gives CSANRVREQFF.

The rearrangement links TRBV12-5 to TRBJ1-4, with D unresolved. Between the trimmed V and J ends, which lost 0 bases and 13 bases, there was a span of 12 bases. Per germline, CDR1 LGHNT and CDR2 FRNRAP. This CDR3 region has 13 residues. The CDR3 nucleotides read TGTGCTAGTGGTTTGGTACGGGGTAAAGGACTGTTTTTT. Translation gives CASGLVRGKGLFF.

This clonotype was seen ten or more times. V gene TRBV5-4 combines with J gene TRBJ2-1; weak D call: TRBD2 (6 bases). CDR1 is SGHNT, CDR2 YYREEE, per germline (reference sequence). The V end was cut by 5 bases, the J end by 10 bases, with 16 bases between. This CDR3 region has 13 residues. The CDR3 loop reads CASRRDAHGEQFF. The CDR3 DNA follows: TGTGCCAGCAGGCGGGACGCTCACGGCGAGCAGTTCTTC.

The sample holds many counts of this clonotype. The chain links TRBV5-1 to TRBJ2-1; D tentatively reads TRBD1 or TRBD2 (5 bases each). CDR3 length: 15 residues. Trimming removed 9 bases from V and 6 bases from J, with 22 bases in between. Germline V gives CDR1 SGHRS, CDR2 YFSETQ. The CDR3 DNA follows: TGCGCCATCAAAAACGGGACCCCTACAACCAATGAGCAGTTCTTC. It is translated as CAIKNGTPTTNEQFF.

The table lists this clonotype with many counts. V and J are TRBV6-6 and TRBJ2-1, with D possibly being TRBD2 (6 bases). V was clipped by 2 bases and J by 7 bases, with 21 bases between them. The CDR3 sequence is 17 residues long. Germline V gives CDR1 MNHNY, CDR2 SVGAGI (reference sequence). The chain's CDR3 is CASSYGAPKGGRNEQFF. CDR3 coding DNA: TGTGCCAGCAGTTACGGGGCACCCAAGGGTGGGAGGAATGAGCAGTTCTTC.

This chain uses TRBV20-1 with TRBJ1-6; 7 bases are a match to TRBD1. Germline V lookup: CDR1 DFQATT, CDR2 SNEGSKA (reference sequence). CDR3 length equals 12 residues. J lost 8 bases, V lost 8 bases, and 6 bases had no gene match. In DNA, the CDR3 is TGCAGTAACAGGGGTAGGGATTCACCCCTCCACTTT. This translates into CSNRGRDSPLHF.

The chain is built from TRBV19 and TRBJ1-5, with a weak D call TRBD1 (6 bases). V lost 7 bases and J 5 bases, leaving 18 bases between the germline ends. CDR1 is LNHDA, CDR2 SQIVND, per germline (reference sequence). This CDR3 is built from 15 residues. CDR3 coding DNA: TGTGCCAGTACCAGTTACAGGGTCAGTTATCAGCCCCAGCATTTT. Translating it yields CASTSYRVSYQPQHF.